These 24 T cell receptor beta chains came from one sample sequenced in a study of T-cell reconstitution after alpha-beta-depleted transplantation in children. The authors prepared the TCRbeta library with unique molecular identifiers. MiXCR, run by TCRdb on the PCR reads, gives a single entry per CDR3 protein. The sample contains about 980,000 distinct CDR3 sequences, around 30% of which appear only once. Sequencing used PBMCs, mostly from graft donor cells, obtained 360 days after TCRalphabeta/CD19-depleted stem cell transplant. The receptor source for this set is a boy under two years old who had a stem cell transplant for SCID, so the T cells may come from the graft donor.

This clonotype was observed a handful of times. This sequence joins TRBV6-6 and TRBJ1-2; D is undetermined. CDR3 length equals 12 residues. Germline CDR1 is MNHNY and CDR2 is SVGAGI (reference sequence). Deletions cut 0 bases from V and 10 bases from J, with 9 bases between. CDR3 sequence reads: CASSYSSPNYTF. The CDR3 nucleotides read TGTGCCAGCAGTTACTCGTCCCCCAACTACACCTTC.

The CDR3, as DNA: TGCGCCAGCCCTCAAGGACTAGATGGAGAGACCCAGTACTTC. Translating it yields CASPQGLDGETQYF. The chain employs TRBV4-1 and TRBJ2-5, with 7 bases that match TRBD2. The V segment lost 8 bases and the J segment 4 bases; nucleotides outside the gene matches: 10. Germline lookup yields CDR1 MGHRA and CDR2 YSYEKL. The CDR3 length is 14 residues.

This clonotype was recorded a few times. Mismatch with germline at one junction end may stem from a read error. The rearrangement joins TRBV2 to TRBJ1-1; D is unresolved. Germline V gene data show CDR1 as SNHLY and CDR2 as FYNNEI. This CDR3 is 11 amino acids long. The CDR3 reads CATSELTEAFF. CDR3 bases: TGTGCCACCAGTGAGTTAACTGAAGCTTTCTTT.

The sample holds a few counts of this clonotype. The chain is built from TRBV12-3 or TRBV12-4 and TRBJ2-7; D gene ambiguous. This CDR3 is 17 amino acids long. The ends were cut back, 5 bases at V and 4 bases at J, with 24 bases in the middle. In DNA form, the CDR3 reads TGTGCCAGCAGTACCCGTCCATCGACCAGCCCCCTATACGAGCAGTACTTC. It is translated as CASSTRPSTSPLYEQYF.

This chain links TRBV7-9 with TRBJ2-7; the D gene is possibly TRBD1 (6 bases). This CDR3 has 14 amino acids. V lost 3 bases, J lost 11 bases, and 20 bases lay in between. Germline V lookup: CDR1 SEHNR, CDR2 FQNEAQ (reference sequence). The CDR3 DNA sequence: TGTGCCAGCAGCTTGACAGTGGGGGCGGCCCAAGAGTACTTC. This gives the protein CASSLTVGAAQEYF. Drawing the rest from reference TRBV7-9 and TRBJ2-7, the complete variable domain is DTGVSQNPRHKITKRGQNVTFRCDPISEHNRLYWYRQTLGQGPEFLTYFQNEAQLEKSRLLSDRFSAERPKGSFSTLEIQRTEQGDSAMYLCASSLTVGAAQEYFGPGTRLTVT.

The chain couples TRBV2 to TRBJ2-1, with D possibly matching TRBD2 (6 bases). This CDR3 is 14 amino acids long. V lost 8 bases and J 7 bases, leaving 18 bases between the germline ends. The germline CDR1 and CDR2 sequences are SNHLY and FYNNEI. The CDR3 coding sequence is TGTGCCAGCGGCGAATGGGTAGCGGCAAATGAGCAGTTCTTC. Translating gives CASGEWVAANEQFF.

The V gene is TRBV4-2, the J gene TRBJ2-5; the D gene is possibly TRBD2 (5 bases). With 0 bases removed from V and 0 bases from J, the gap between germline ends came to 14 bases. The CDR3 totals 17 residues. Germline CDR1 reads LGHNA; CDR2 reads YNFKEQ. The CDR3 sequence: CASSQEEALGYQETQYF. Written as DNA, the CDR3 is TGTGCCAGCAGCCAAGAGGAGGCGTTAGGGTACCAAGAGACCCAGTACTTC.

The gene calls are TRBV4-3 and TRBJ2-1; 7 bases line up with TRBD1. This CDR3 spans 18 amino acids. V lost 4 bases to trimming and J lost 8 bases; unmatched junction nucleotides: 20. Looked up from germline, CDR1 is LGHNA and CDR2 is YSLEER. Here the CDR3 DNA reads TGCGCCAGCAGCCGGAGCCCGGACCGGGACAGTGTCTATTATGAGCAGTTCTTC. This codes for CASSRSPDRDSVYYEQFF.

This clonotype was observed a few times. The chain carries TRBV7-7 and TRBJ2-5; 11 nucleotides align to TRBD2. V dropped 6 bases and J dropped 0; count of bases not matched to a gene: 6. CDR3 length equals 16 residues. Germline V gene data show CDR1 as SSHAT and CDR2 as FNYEAQ (reference sequence). The DNA of the CDR3 is TGTGCCAGCAGTCAACTAGCGGGGGATTACCAAGAGACCCAGTACTTC. Its protein product is CASSQLAGDYQETQYF.

This clonotype was recorded many times. V is TRBV5-1 and J is TRBJ2-3, with TRBD1 matching 8 bases. The germline gives CDR1 SGHRS, CDR2 YFSETQ. The ends lost 7 bases at V and 0 bases at J; junction bases unmatched: 7. The CDR3 totals 15 residues. CDR3 DNA: TGCGCCAGCTCCCAGGGGGCGACTAGCACAGATACGCAGTATTTT. As protein: CASSQGATSTDTQYF.

This chain links TRBV29-1 with TRBJ2-2, with D tentatively TRBD1 or TRBD2 (5 bases each). V dropped 7 bases and J dropped 6 bases, with 12 bases sitting between them. This CDR3 contains 12 residues. CDR1 is SQVTM and CDR2 is ANQGSEA in the germline V gene. The CDR3 sequence is CSAIRESGELFF. The CDR3 nucleotides read TGCAGCGCGATCAGGGAGTCCGGGGAGCTGTTTTTT.

The chain carries TRBV5-1 and TRBJ2-5; no definite D call. With 3 bases removed from V and 12 bases from J, the gap between germline ends came to 18 bases. The CDR3 has 13 residues. Per the germline V gene, CDR1 is SGHRS and CDR2 is YFSETQ. CDR3 nucleotide sequence: TGCGCCAGCAGCTCACCTGATTCTATCGGCAAGTACTTC. Its protein product is CASSSPDSIGKYF.

This clonotype was detected only a few times. The chain recombines TRBV20-1 with TRBJ2-4; weak D call: TRBD1 (6 bases). V was clipped by 4 bases and J by 1 base, with 11 bases between them. The length of the CDR3 is 14 residues. The germline CDR1 and CDR2 sequences are DFQATT and SNEGSKA (reference sequence). CDR3 loop: CSATSQGAKNIQYF. In DNA, the CDR3 is TGCAGTGCTACATCCCAGGGGGCCAAAAACATTCAGTACTTC.

The chain joins TRBV29-1 to TRBJ2-7, with TRBD1 matching 11 bases. V gave up 2 bases and J gave up 6 bases; unmatched junction bases: 6. This CDR3 has 14 residues. The germline CDR1 and CDR2 sequences are SQVTM and ANQGSEA. Here the CDR3 DNA reads TGCAGCGTTGAACATACGGGACAGGGGGTCGAGCAGTACTTC. This gives the protein CSVEHTGQGVEQYF.

This rearrangement joins TRBV20-1 to TRBJ2-4; 8 bases match TRBD1. Per the germline V gene, CDR1 is DFQATT and CDR2 is SNEGSKA (reference sequence). V was clipped by 4 bases and J by 7 bases; unmatched bases: 12. The CDR3 length is 15 residues. DNA of the CDR3: TGCAGTGCTAACCCTGACAGGGGCCCCGGGAACATTCAGTACTTC. This sequence encodes CSANPDRGPGNIQYF.

The gene calls are TRBV3-1 and TRBJ1-1; D call uncertain. Germline CDR1 LGHDT, CDR2 YNNKEL (reference sequence). The V end was cut by 0 bases, the J end by 1 base, with 9 bases between. The CDR3 loop spans 15 amino acids. For the CDR3, the DNA is TGTGCCAGCAGCCAAGAGGAATGGGCGAACACTGAAGCTTTCTTT. This gives the protein CASSQEEWANTEAFF.

Turning to this clonotype: A read error is possible here, since a much larger clone lies one base away. V usage is TRBV6-2 or TRBV6-3 and J usage is TRBJ2-7, with a weak D call TRBD2 (5 bases). The length of the CDR3 is 12 residues. Germline V gives CDR1 MNHEY, CDR2 SVGEGT. V shed 2 bases and J shed 5 bases, with 7 bases lying between them. In nucleotides, the CDR3 is TGTGCCAGCAGTTACCCGGGGAACGAGCAGTACTTC. It encodes CASSYPGNEQYF.

This sequence joins TRBV9 and TRBJ2-3, with D perhaps TRBD1 (6 bases). The CDR3 sequence is 15 residues long. V was trimmed by 4 bases and J by 0 bases, leaving 12 bases between them. Germline V CDR1 and CDR2: SGDLS, YYNGEE. CDR3 region: CASSLSGQSTDTQYF. The CDR3 DNA follows: TGTGCCAGCAGCTTATCTGGACAGAGCACAGATACGCAGTATTTT.

This clonotype was seen at least ten times. The DNA of the CDR3 is TGTGCCAGCAAGGGTCTGAACACTGAAGCTTTCTTT. This codes for CASKGLNTEAFF. The chain links TRBV6-1 to TRBJ1-1; D is uncertain. The germline V gene has CDR1 MNHNS and CDR2 SASEGT. There are 12 residues in the CDR3. Trimming removed 7 bases at V and 0 bases at J, with 6 bases between.

This clonotype was observed a handful of times. The J gene is TRBJ1-6, the V gene TRBV6-1, with D tentatively TRBD1 (5 bases). Germline CDR1 and CDR2: MNHNS and SASEGT. The length of the CDR3 is 13 residues. Trimming removed 8 bases at V and 10 bases at J, with 15 bases between. CDR3 nucleotide sequence: TGTGCCAGCTATTGGGGGAGAGGATCACCCCTCCACTTT. Translating it yields CASYWGRGSPLHF.

This clonotype was seen a few times. CDR3 residues: CASGGGPGTDTQYF. The DNA of the CDR3 is TGCGCCAGCGGGGGGGGCCCGGGTACAGATACGCAGTATTTT. The chain recombines TRBV10-2 with TRBJ2-3, with TRBD2 as a possible D gene (7 bases). CDR1 WSHSY and CDR2 SAAADI come from the germline V gene. V was trimmed by 8 bases and J by 3 bases, leaving 15 bases between them. This CDR3 is 14 amino acids long.

This rearrangement joins TRBV10-1 to TRBJ2-3; D is tentatively TRBD1 or TRBD2 (5 bases each). The CDR3 is made up of 13 amino acids. CDR1 and CDR2 from the germline V gene are WNHNN and SYGVQD (reference sequence). V was pared by 4 bases and J by 6 bases, with 11 bases between. The CDR3 nucleotides read TGCGCCAGCAGTGGAGGGGCACTGGATACGCAGTATTTT. Its translation is CASSGGALDTQYF.

This chain uses TRBV11-2 with TRBJ1-1, with D maybe TRBD1 (5 bases). V was trimmed by 1 base and J by 3 bases, leaving 15 bases between them. The CDR3 is 16 amino acids. The V gene's germline CDR1 is SGHAT and CDR2 FQNNGV. CDR3: CASSLARAGGYTEAFF. Here the CDR3 DNA reads TGTGCCAGCAGCTTAGCCAGGGCAGGCGGGTACACTGAAGCTTTCTTT.

This clonotype was counted between two and nine times. The chain recombines TRBV7-2 with TRBJ2-5, with TRBD1 matching 7 bases. The CDR3 is made up of 13 amino acids. The germline gives CDR1 SGHTA, CDR2 FQGNSA. The trim removed 7 bases at V and 1 base at J, leaving 3 bases unmatched. The CDR3 loop reads CASIRTGQETQYF. The DNA for the CDR3 is TGTGCCAGCATCCGGACAGGCCAAGAGACCCAGTACTTC.